These T cell receptor beta chains were read from a single sample in a study of blood T cell repertoires in COVID-19. Sequencing was performed with immunoSEQ multiplex PCR; in TCRdb, only in-frame clones are kept and a portion is missing. The table has roughly 91,000 clones, more than 75% seen once. Input material: peripheral blood. The receptors stem from a man in his sixties or seventies with acute or convalescent COVID-19. Both conserved end residues are part of each CDR3. D genes are given only for firm matches. Some rows have no size entry. The others give once, few or many, or a class for an expanded clone.

j_call,d_call,clone_size,v_call,cdr3_aa,cdr3_nt
TRBJ2-5,TRBD1,NA,TRBV10-3,CAISPGTELETQYF,TGTGCCATCAGTCCCGGGACAGAACTCGAGACCCAGTACTTC
TRBJ2-3,NA,NA,TRBV6-5,CASRGGGSMDTQYF,TGTGCCAGCAGGGGAGGGGGGTCGATGGATACGCAGTATTTT
TRBJ1-1,NA,NA,TRBV7-2,CASSPFGETEAFF,TGTGCCAGCAGCCCCTTCGGGGAAACTGAAGCTTTCTTT
TRBJ1-1,NA,NA,TRBV6-5,CASSYGQPLNTEAFF,TGTGCCAGCAGTTACGGACAGCCCCTTAACACTGAAGCTTTCTTT
TRBJ1-1,NA,once,TRBV15,CATSRDLGVNTEAFF,TGTGCCACCAGCAGAGATCTCGGAGTGAACACTGAAGCTTTCTTT
TRBJ1-1,NA,NA,TRBV19,CASYSRGDSVNTEAFF,TGTGCCAGTTACTCCCGGGGGGACTCGGTGAACACTGAAGCTTTCTTT
TRBJ2-5,NA,NA,TRBV21-1,CASSKAEQETQYF,TGTGCCAGCAGCAAAGCGGAGCAAGAGACCCAGTACTTC
TRBJ1-2,TRBD1,few,TRBV3-1/TRBV3-2,CASSLRDRPQVYTF,TGTGCCAGCAGCCTCCGGGACAGGCCTCAAGTCTACACCTTC
TRBJ2-2,TRBD2,NA,TRBV15,CATSRDIASGTGELFF,TGTGCCACCAGCAGAGATATTGCTAGCGGGACCGGGGAGCTGTTTTTT
TRBJ1-2,NA,once,TRBV7-7,CASSPLQGNGYTF,TGTGCTAGCAGCCCCCTTCAGGGGAATGGCTACACCTTC
TRBJ1-1,NA,NA,TRBV20-1,CSASELMNTEAFF,TGCAGTGCTAGTGAGTTAATGAACACTGAAGCTTTCTTT
TRBJ2-2,NA,NA,TRBV7-2,CANSGGNTGELFF,TGTGCCAACTCCGGGGGGAACACCGGGGAGCTGTTTTTT
TRBJ1-5,NA,NA,TRBV6-1,CASSDPGDQPQHF,TGTGCCAGCAGTGATCCGGGGGACCAGCCCCAGCATTTT
TRBJ1-5,NA,NA,TRBV7-8,CASSGTGRSYNQPQHF,TGTGCCAGCAGCGGCACAGGGAGATCCTACAATCAGCCCCAGCATTTT
TRBJ1-1,NA,NA,TRBV14,CASSYRTQGGEAFF,TGTGCCAGCAGCTACCGGACTCAGGGAGGTGAAGCTTTCTTT
TRBJ2-5,NA,NA,TRBV6-5,CASSYNRRGWETQYF,TGTGCCAGCAGTTACAATAGAAGGGGGTGGGAGACCCAGTACTTC
TRBJ2-3,TRBD2,NA,TRBV18,CASSQIAGGPDTQYF,TGTGCCAGCTCACAGATAGCGGGGGGACCAGATACGCAGTATTTT
TRBJ1-2,NA,few,TRBV28,CAVSGGLANYGYTF,TGTGCCGTTAGCGGGGGGTTGGCTAACTATGGCTACACCTTC
TRBJ1-2,TRBD1,once,TRBV7-8,CASSPDRDYYGYTF,TGTGCCAGCAGCCCCGACAGGGATTACTATGGCTACACCTTC
TRBJ2-3,TRBD1,many,TRBV24-1,CATSETGTGSTDTQYF,TGTGCCACCAGTGAGACCGGGACAGGAAGCACAGATACGCAGTATTTT
TRBJ2-2,TRBD1,NA,TRBV7-9,CASSSRGGTGDTAGELFF,TGTGCCAGCAGCTCACGGGGAGGGACAGGGGATACAGCCGGGGAGCTGTTTTTT
TRBJ1-3,NA,NA,TRBV6-2/TRBV6-3,CASSYSLGEGRGNTIYF,TGTGCCAGCAGTTACTCTCTTGGGGAGGGTCGCGGAAACACCATATATTTT
TRBJ2-1,TRBD2,NA,TRBV5-1,CASSLRREANEQFF,TGCGCCAGCAGCTTACGGCGGGAGGCCAATGAGCAGTTCTTC
TRBJ2-2,NA,NA,TRBV5-1,CASSLFSTGELFF,TGCGCCAGCAGCTTGTTCTCCACCGGGGAGCTGTTTTTT
TRBJ1-1,TRBD1,NA,TRBV5-1,CASSPRGRGSNTEAFF,TGCGCCAGCAGCCCGCGGGGCAGGGGGTCAAACACTGAAGCTTTCTTT
TRBJ2-5,NA,NA,TRBV3-1/TRBV3-2,CASSQETYGTGETQYF,TGTGCCAGCAGCCAAGAAACCTACGGGACTGGGGAGACCCAGTACTTC
TRBJ2-4,NA,NA,TRBV27,CASSFGGQGYIGAKNIQYF,TGTGCCAGCAGTTTCGGTGGGCAGGGATACATCGGGGCCAAAAACATTCAGTACTTC
TRBJ1-1,NA,NA,TRBV18,CASSPLSAGEAFF,TGTGCCAGCTCACCACTCTCAGCAGGCGAAGCTTTCTTT
TRBJ2-5,NA,NA,TRBV24-1,CATSGTYGRETQYF,TGTGCCACCAGTGGCACCTACGGCAGGGAGACCCAGTACTTC
TRBJ1-1,NA,NA,TRBV5-6,CASSLVRQAAFF,TGTGCCAGCAGCTTGGTTCGGCAGGCAGCTTTCTTT
TRBJ2-6,TRBD1,once,TRBV5-1,CASSSPGQGFPTGANVLTF,TGCGCCAGCAGTTCGCCGGGACAGGGGTTCCCGACGGGGGCCAACGTCCTGACTTTC
TRBJ2-1,NA,NA,TRBV7-9,CASSKEGAPYYNEQFF,TGTGCCAGCAGCAAGGAGGGGGCGCCCTACTACAATGAGCAGTTCTTC
TRBJ1-1,NA,NA,TRBV5-4,CASSLEGVSYTEAFF,TGTGCCAGCAGCTTGGAAGGGGTCTCCTACACTGAAGCTTTCTTT
TRBJ1-5,TRBD1,NA,TRBV20-1,CSASGTGRNYNQPQHF,TGCAGTGCTAGTGGGACAGGGCGGAATTATAATCAGCCCCAGCATTTT
TRBJ2-7,NA,NA,TRBV4-1,CASSQVSGHDYEQYF,TGCGCCAGCAGCCAAGTTTCGGGACATGACTACGAGCAGTACTTC
TRBJ1-2,NA,NA,TRBV21-1,CASSKAAGTGEGYTF,TGTGCCAGCAGCAAAGCGGCTGGGACAGGGGAAGGCTACACCTTC
TRBJ2-3,TRBD2,NA,TRBV9,CASSPSAAGGLGDTQYF,TGTGCCAGCAGCCCCAGCGCAGCGGGGGGGCTTGGAGATACGCAGTATTTT
TRBJ2-7,TRBD1,NA,TRBV7-8,CASSPRTGFTLDEQYF,TGTGCCAGCAGCCCCCGGACAGGGTTCACTCTTGACGAGCAGTACTTC
TRBJ2-2,NA,NA,TRBV2,CASIVDRNTGELFF,TGTGCCAGCATTGTAGACAGGAACACCGGGGAGCTGTTTTTT
TRBJ2-5,TRBD1,NA,TRBV28,CASSLWKGGGETQYF,TGTGCCAGCAGTTTATGGAAAGGGGGCGGAGAGACCCAGTACTTC
TRBJ2-1,NA,NA,TRBV7-3,CASSSQGGHYNEQFF,TGTGCCAGCAGCTCCCAGGGAGGTCATTACAATGAGCAGTTCTTC
TRBJ2-7,TRBD1,NA,TRBV7-9,CASSPTTWAGGEQYF,TGTGCCAGCAGCCCTACTACGTGGGCAGGGGGTGAGCAGTACTTC
TRBJ2-3,NA,few,TRBV12-5,CASGRGGVGGTDTQYF,TGTGCTAGTGGTCGAGGGGGAGTGGGGGGCACAGATACGCAGTATTTT
TRBJ1-1,NA,NA,TRBV2,CASSFSGVTEAFF,TGTGCCAGCAGTTTTTCAGGGGTGACTGAAGCTTTCTTT
TRBJ2-3,NA,NA,TRBV19,CASSQESSTDTQYF,TGTGCCAGTAGTCAAGAGAGTAGCACAGATACGCAGTATTTT
TRBJ2-1,TRBD1,NA,TRBV10-3,CAISESRGLDEQFF,TGTGCCATCAGTGAGTCTAGGGGGCTGGATGAGCAGTTCTTC
TRBJ1-4,NA,NA,TRBV21-1,CASSGDRVQPGGNEKLFF,TGTGCCAGCAGCGGCGACAGGGTCCAACCCGGGGGTAATGAAAAACTGTTTTTT
TRBJ1-1,TRBD1,NA,TRBV6-1,CASSVRPGQGTAEAFF,TGTGCCAGCAGTGTAAGACCGGGACAGGGTACGGCTGAAGCTTTCTTT
TRBJ1-2,TRBD1,few,TRBV28,CASRDRLTGGVHYGYTF,TGTGCCAGCAGGGACCGATTAACAGGGGGCGTCCACTATGGCTACACCTTC
TRBJ1-5,NA,NA,TRBV19,CASGRFTAGGNQPQHF,TGTGCCAGTGGCAGATTTACGGCGGGTGGCAATCAGCCCCAGCATTTT
TRBJ2-3,TRBD2,NA,TRBV5-4,CASSSQRTSGSTDTQYF,TGTGCCAGCAGCTCCCAAAGGACTAGCGGAAGCACAGATACGCAGTATTTT